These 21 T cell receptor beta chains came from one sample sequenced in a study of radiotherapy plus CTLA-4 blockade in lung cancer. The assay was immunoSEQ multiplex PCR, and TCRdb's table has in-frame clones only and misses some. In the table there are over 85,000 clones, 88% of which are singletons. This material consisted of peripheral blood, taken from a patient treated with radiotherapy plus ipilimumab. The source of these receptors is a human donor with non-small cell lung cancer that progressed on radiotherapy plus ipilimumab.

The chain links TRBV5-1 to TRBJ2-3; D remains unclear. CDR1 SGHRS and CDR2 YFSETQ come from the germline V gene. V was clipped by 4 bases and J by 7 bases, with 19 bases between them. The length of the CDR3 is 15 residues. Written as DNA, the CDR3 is TGCGCCAGCAGCCCAACCGCACTGGCGGTAAATACGCAGTATTTT. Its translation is CASSPTALAVNTQYF.

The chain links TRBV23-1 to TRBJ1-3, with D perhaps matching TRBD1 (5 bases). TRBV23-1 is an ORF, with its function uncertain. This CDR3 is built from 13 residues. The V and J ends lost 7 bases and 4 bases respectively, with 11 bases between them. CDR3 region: CASTGGSGNTIYF. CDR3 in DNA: TGCGCCAGCACGGGGGGAAGCGGAAACACCATATATTTT.

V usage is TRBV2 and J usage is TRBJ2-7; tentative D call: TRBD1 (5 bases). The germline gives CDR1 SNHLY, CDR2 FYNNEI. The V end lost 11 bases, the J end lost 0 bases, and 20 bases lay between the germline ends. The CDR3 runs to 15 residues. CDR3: CAGLPDSRSSYEQYF. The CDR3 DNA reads TGTGCCGGCTTACCTGACAGCAGGAGCTCCTACGAGCAGTACTTC.

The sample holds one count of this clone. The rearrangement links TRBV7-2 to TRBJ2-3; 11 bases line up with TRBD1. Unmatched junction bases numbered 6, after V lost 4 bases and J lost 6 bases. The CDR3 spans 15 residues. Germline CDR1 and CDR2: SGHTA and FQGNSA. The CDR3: CASSWGQGVIDTQYF. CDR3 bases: TGTGCCAGCAGCTGGGGACAGGGGGTTATTGATACGCAGTATTTT.

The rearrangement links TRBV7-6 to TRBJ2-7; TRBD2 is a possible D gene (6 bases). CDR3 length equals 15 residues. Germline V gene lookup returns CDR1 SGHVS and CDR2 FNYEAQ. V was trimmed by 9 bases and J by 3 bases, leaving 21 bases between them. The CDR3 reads CASKAMGEENYEQYF. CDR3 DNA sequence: TGTGCCAGTAAAGCAATGGGGGAGGAAAACTACGAGCAGTACTTC.

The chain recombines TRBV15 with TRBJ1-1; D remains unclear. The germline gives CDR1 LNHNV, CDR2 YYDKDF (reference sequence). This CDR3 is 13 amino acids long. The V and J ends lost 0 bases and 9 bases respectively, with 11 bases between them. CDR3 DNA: TGTGCCACCAGCAGAGATCCTCGCTCCCAAGCTTTCTTT. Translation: CATSRDPRSQAFF.

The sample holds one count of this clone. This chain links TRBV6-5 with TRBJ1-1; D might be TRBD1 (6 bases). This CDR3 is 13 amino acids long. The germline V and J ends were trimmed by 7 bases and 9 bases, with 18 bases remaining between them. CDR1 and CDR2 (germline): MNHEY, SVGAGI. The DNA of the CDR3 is TGTGCCAGCACCGAGGTTATGGGGGCTCAAGCTTTCTTT. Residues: CASTEVMGAQAFF.

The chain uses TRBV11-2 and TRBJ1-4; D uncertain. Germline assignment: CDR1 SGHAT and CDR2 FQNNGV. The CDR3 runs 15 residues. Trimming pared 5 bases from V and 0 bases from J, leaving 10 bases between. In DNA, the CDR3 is TGTGCCAGCAGCCTCAACCGCGCAACTAATGAAAAACTGTTTTTT. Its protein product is CASSLNRATNEKLFF.

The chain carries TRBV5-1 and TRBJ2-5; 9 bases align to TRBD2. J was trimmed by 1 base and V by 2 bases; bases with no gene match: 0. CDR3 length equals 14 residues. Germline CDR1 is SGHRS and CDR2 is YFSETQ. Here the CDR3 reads CASSLLAGQETQYF. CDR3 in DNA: TGCGCCAGCAGCTTACTAGCGGGCCAAGAGACCCAGTACTTC.

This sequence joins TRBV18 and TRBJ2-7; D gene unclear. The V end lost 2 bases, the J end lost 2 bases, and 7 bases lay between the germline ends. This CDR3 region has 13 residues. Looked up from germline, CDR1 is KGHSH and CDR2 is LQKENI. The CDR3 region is CASSPDFTYEQYF. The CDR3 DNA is TGTGCCAGCTCACCAGATTTCACCTACGAGCAGTACTTC.

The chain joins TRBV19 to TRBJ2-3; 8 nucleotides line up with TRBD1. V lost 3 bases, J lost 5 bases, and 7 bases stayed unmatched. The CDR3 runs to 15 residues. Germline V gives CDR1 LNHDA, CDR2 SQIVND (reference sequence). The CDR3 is CASSMGQAWGDTQYF. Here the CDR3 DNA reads TGTGCCAGTAGTATGGGACAGGCCTGGGGAGATACGCAGTATTTT.

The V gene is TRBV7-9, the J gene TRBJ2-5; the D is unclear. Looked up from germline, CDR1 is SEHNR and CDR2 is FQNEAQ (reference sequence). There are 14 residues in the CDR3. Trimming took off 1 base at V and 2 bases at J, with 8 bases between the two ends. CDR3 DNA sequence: TGTGCCAGCAGCTTAGAGTCGACACAAGAGACCCAGTACTTC. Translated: CASSLESTQETQYF.

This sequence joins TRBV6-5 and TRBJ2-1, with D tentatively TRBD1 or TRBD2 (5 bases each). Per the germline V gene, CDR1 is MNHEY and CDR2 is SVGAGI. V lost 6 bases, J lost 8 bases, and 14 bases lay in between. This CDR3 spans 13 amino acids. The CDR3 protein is CASRRPGADEQFF. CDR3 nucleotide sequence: TGTGCCAGCAGGCGCCCCGGGGCCGATGAGCAGTTCTTC.

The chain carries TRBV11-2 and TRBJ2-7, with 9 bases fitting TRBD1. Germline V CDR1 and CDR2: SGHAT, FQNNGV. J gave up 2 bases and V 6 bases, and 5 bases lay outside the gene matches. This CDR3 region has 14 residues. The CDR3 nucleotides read TGTGCCAGCAGGCCTACAGGGGGCCCCTACGAGCAGTACTTC. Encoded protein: CASRPTGGPYEQYF. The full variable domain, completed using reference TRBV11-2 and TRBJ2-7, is EAGVAQSPRYKIIEKRQSVAFWCNPISGHATLYWYQQILGQGPKLLIQFQNNGVVDDSQLPKDRFSAERLKGVDSTLKIQPAKLEDSAVYLCASRPTGGPYEQYFGPGTRLTVT.

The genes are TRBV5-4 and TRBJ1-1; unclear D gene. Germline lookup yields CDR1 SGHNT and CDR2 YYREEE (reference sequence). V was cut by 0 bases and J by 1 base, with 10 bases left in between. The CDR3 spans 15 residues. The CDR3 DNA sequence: TGTGCCAGCAGCTTGGGGTGGGGTCAGAACACTGAAGCTTTCTTT. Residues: CASSLGWGQNTEAFF. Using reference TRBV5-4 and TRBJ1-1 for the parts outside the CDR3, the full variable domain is ETGVTQSPTHLIKTRGQQVTLRCSSQSGHNTVSWYQQALGQGPQFIFQYYREEENGRGNFPPRFSGLQFPNYSSELNVNALELDDSALYLCASSLGWGQNTEAFFGQGTRLTVV.

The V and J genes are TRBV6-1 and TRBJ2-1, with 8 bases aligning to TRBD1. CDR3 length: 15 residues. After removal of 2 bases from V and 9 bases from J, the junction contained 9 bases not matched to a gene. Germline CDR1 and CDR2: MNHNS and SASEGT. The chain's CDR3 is CASSEWTGSGVEQFF. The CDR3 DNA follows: TGTGCCAGCAGTGAATGGACAGGGTCCGGAGTTGAGCAGTTCTTC.

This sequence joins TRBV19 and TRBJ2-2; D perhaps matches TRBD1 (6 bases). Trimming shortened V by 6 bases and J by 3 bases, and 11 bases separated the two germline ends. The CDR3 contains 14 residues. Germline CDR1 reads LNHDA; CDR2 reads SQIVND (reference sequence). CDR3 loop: CASRDRAYTGELFF. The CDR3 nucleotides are TGTGCCAGTAGGGACAGAGCATACACCGGGGAGCTGTTTTTT.

The CDR3 DNA reads TGTGCCAGCTCACCAAACACCTACTATGGCTACACCTTC. Translation gives CASSPNTYYGYTF. V and J are TRBV18 and TRBJ1-2; D is uncertain. Germline V lookup: CDR1 KGHSH, CDR2 LQKENI. The CDR3 extends over 13 amino acids. Trimming took 2 bases from V and 3 from J, leaving 7 bases between them.

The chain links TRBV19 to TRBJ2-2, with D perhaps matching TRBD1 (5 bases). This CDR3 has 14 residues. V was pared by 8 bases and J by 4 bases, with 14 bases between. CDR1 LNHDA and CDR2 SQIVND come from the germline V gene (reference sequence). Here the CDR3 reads CASRPDRATGELFF. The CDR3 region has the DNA TGTGCCAGTCGACCAGACAGAGCCACCGGGGAGCTGTTTTTT.

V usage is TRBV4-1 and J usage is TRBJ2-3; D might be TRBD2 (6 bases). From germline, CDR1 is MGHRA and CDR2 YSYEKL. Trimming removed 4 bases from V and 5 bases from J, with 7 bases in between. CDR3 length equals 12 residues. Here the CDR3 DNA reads TGCGCCAGCAGCCCGACTAGAGATACGCAGTATTTT. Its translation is CASSPTRDTQYF.

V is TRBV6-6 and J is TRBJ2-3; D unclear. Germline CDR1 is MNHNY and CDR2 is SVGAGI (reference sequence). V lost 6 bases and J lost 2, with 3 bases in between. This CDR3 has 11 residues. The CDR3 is CASSHTDTQYF. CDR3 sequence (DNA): TGTGCCAGCAGCCACACAGATACGCAGTATTTT.